A single sample gave rise to the 27 T cell receptor beta chains below, sequenced in a study of human T cells and chemical hapten exposure. Time point reported: healthy volunteer bleed at 6 weeks. Total RNA came from unfractionated whole blood. From the RACE reads, TCRdb called clonotypes with MiXCR, one entry per CDR3 protein. Among 60,000 to 80,000 distinct CDR3 sequences listed, about 6% were seen once. The sample consisted of whole blood. The receptors derive from a female donor in good health. Some clones in this sample may be carry-over from other donors' samples.

This rearrangement joins TRBV12-3 or TRBV12-4 to TRBJ2-1; D is uncertain. Deletions cut 6 bases from V and 12 bases from J, with 12 bases between. The length of the CDR3 is 11 residues. The chain's CDR3 is CASSLGIGQFF. CDR3 coding DNA: TGTGCCAGCAGCTTGGGCATTGGGCAGTTCTTC.

This clonotype was recorded a few times. The V and J genes are TRBV10-3 and TRBJ2-1, with TRBD2 identical over 11 bases. The germline V gene has CDR1 ENHRY and CDR2 SYGVKD. The CDR3 is made up of 15 amino acids. V dropped 0 bases and J dropped 9; count of bases not matched to a gene: 4. CDR3 protein: CAISESLSGRGEQFF. The CDR3 region has the DNA TGTGCCATCAGTGAGTCACTTAGCGGGAGGGGTGAGCAGTTCTTC.

This clonotype appeared many times. CDR3 bases: TGCAGTGCTCCCGGGTCACCTGGGGAAAAACTGTTTTTT. As protein: CSAPGSPGEKLFF. This chain links TRBV20-1 with TRBJ1-4; no firm D call. The CDR3 extends over 13 amino acids. Germline-derived CDR1 and CDR2 are DFQATT and SNEGSKA (reference sequence). Trimming stripped 5 bases from V and 8 bases from J, with 15 bases between.

A remark on this clonotype: A much bigger clone sits one base away, suggesting this may be a read error. V is TRBV14 and J is TRBJ2-7, with 14 bases lining up with TRBD2. The CDR3 is 17 residues long. Germline assignment: CDR1 SGHDN and CDR2 FVKESK. Germline trimming cut 0 bases from V and 6 bases from J; bases unmatched to any gene: 7. The CDR3 here is CASSQETSGRGRLEQYF. Here the CDR3 DNA reads TGTGCCAGCAGCCAAGAGACTAGCGGGAGGGGCCGTCTCGAGCAGTACTTC.

A few counts support this clonotype. This sequence joins TRBV12-3 or TRBV12-4 and TRBJ1-5; D unclear. Trimming took 4 bases from V and 1 from J, leaving 14 bases between them. The CDR3 loop spans 16 amino acids. CDR3 sequence (DNA): TGTGCCAGCAGTTCGACGGAAAGAAAAAGCAATCAGCCCCAGCATTTT. Translation gives CASSSTERKSNQPQHF.

The chain joins TRBV2 to TRBJ1-5; D possibly corresponds to TRBD1 (5 bases). Germline loops: CDR1 SNHLY, CDR2 FYNNEI. The CDR3 loop spans 16 amino acids. Deletions cut 0 bases from V and 6 bases from J, with 15 bases between. Written as DNA, the CDR3 is TGTGCCAGCAGTGAAGCTGGGCAGGGTCTAGGTCAGCCCCAGCATTTT. It encodes CASSEAGQGLGQPQHF.

This clonotype was counted many times. This chain joins TRBV28 and TRBJ1-2, with D possibly being TRBD1 (6 bases). V shed 5 bases and J shed 2 bases, with 15 bases lying between them. This CDR3 contains 15 residues. Germline-derived CDR1 and CDR2 are MDHEN and SYDVKM. CDR3: CASSPPGARNYGYTF. The CDR3, as DNA: TGTGCCAGCAGTCCACCAGGGGCTAGAAACTATGGCTACACCTTC.

V usage is TRBV24-1 and J usage is TRBJ2-5; D call uncertain. V lost 7 bases to trimming and J lost 5 bases, with 13 bases between them. The CDR3 is 13 amino acids. Germline values: CDR1 KGHDR, CDR2 SFDVKD. The CDR3 reads CATRAAVGETQYF. Written as DNA, the CDR3 is TGTGCCACCAGAGCCGCAGTAGGGGAGACCCAGTACTTC.

The chain combines TRBV20-1 with TRBJ2-1; possibly TRBD2 for D (7 bases). This CDR3 region has 13 residues. V lost 7 bases and J 7 bases, leaving 17 bases between the germline ends. Germline CDR1 and CDR2: DFQATT and SNEGSKA (reference sequence). This CDR3 reads CSVRGAAKNEQFF. The CDR3 bases are TGCAGTGTTCGGGGGGCAGCGAAGAATGAGCAGTTCTTC.

This clonotype was counted at least ten times. The V and J genes are TRBV7-8 and TRBJ1-3; TRBD1 is a possible D gene (6 bases). The V end lost 4 bases, the J end lost 4 bases, and 14 bases lay between the germline ends. The CDR3 totals 15 residues. Germline CDR1 reads SGHVS; CDR2 reads FQNEAQ. The CDR3 spells CASSSNRVGGNTIYF. The DNA for the CDR3 is TGTGCCAGCAGCTCAAACAGGGTGGGGGGAAACACCATATATTTT. Supplemented by reference TRBV7-8 and TRBJ1-3, the full variable domain reads GAGVSQSPRYKVAKRGQDVALRCDPISGHVSLFWYQQALGQGPEFLTYFQNEAQLDKSGLPSDRFFAERPEGSVSTLKIQRTQQEDSAVYLCASSSNRVGGNTIYFGEGSWLTVV.

The chain recombines TRBV2 with TRBJ1-4; the D gene is possibly TRBD1 (5 bases). CDR1 SNHLY and CDR2 FYNNEI come from the germline V gene. Trimming removed 5 bases from V and 4 bases from J, with 11 bases in between. The CDR3 loop spans 14 amino acids. This chain's CDR3 is CASSIRANNEKLFF. CDR3 in DNA: TGTGCCAGCAGTATCAGGGCGAATAATGAAAAACTGTTTTTT.

This clonotype was counted a few times. The V call is TRBV6-2 or TRBV6-3, the J call TRBJ2-7, with TRBD1 matching over 7 bases. Germline V CDR1 and CDR2: MNHEY, SVGEGT. The CDR3 extends over 16 amino acids. Losses at the gene ends were 2 bases for V and 4 bases for J; bases not matched to a gene: 11. The CDR3, as DNA: TGTGCCAGCAGTTACCCCCTCGAGGGGGCCGGGTACGAGCAGTACTTC. Translation gives CASSYPLEGAGYEQYF.

This chain connects TRBV3-1 to TRBJ2-7; 9 bases are shared with TRBD1. CDR3 length: 14 amino acids. Germline CDR1 and CDR2: LGHDT and YNNKEL (reference sequence). J was trimmed by 3 bases and V by 4 bases; bases with no gene match: 4. For the CDR3, the DNA is TGTGCCAGCAGCCCTGGGACAGGGAACTACGAGCAGTACTTC. Translating gives CASSPGTGNYEQYF.

The V gene is TRBV28, the J gene TRBJ1-4, with 8 bases aligning to TRBD1. V shed 6 bases and J 0 bases; nucleotides not matched to a gene: 3. This CDR3 has 15 amino acids. Germline lookup yields CDR1 MDHEN and CDR2 SYDVKM. CDR3 in amino acids: CASRGQDATNEKLFF. DNA of the CDR3: TGTGCCAGCAGGGGACAGGATGCAACTAATGAAAAACTGTTTTTT.

This clonotype was counted many times. This sequence joins TRBV7-2 and TRBJ2-2, with TRBD2 identical over 7 bases. The CDR3 totals 17 residues. Germline CDR1 is SGHTA and CDR2 is FQGNSA. Trimming took 5 bases from V and 4 from J; bases not matched to a gene: 13. CDR3: CASSPFYAGEGTGELFF. For the CDR3, the DNA is TGTGCCAGCAGCCCCTTTTATGCGGGAGAGGGCACCGGGGAGCTGTTTTTT.

There are many counts of this clonotype. The gene calls are TRBV3-1 and TRBJ1-1; no firm D call. From germline, CDR1 is LGHDT and CDR2 YNNKEL (reference sequence). This CDR3 region has 13 residues. Trimming pared 4 bases from V and 0 bases from J, leaving 6 bases between. The CDR3 DNA follows: TGTGCCAGCAGCCCTCGCCTGAACACTGAAGCTTTCTTT. Translation gives CASSPRLNTEAFF.

This clonotype turned up a few times. Written as DNA, the CDR3 is TGCAGTGCATCGTGGGACGGCACAGATACGCAGTATTTT. As protein: CSASWDGTDTQYF. The chain couples TRBV20-1 to TRBJ2-3, with D perhaps assigned TRBD1 or TRBD2 (5 bases each). With 6 bases removed from V and 1 base from J, the gap between germline ends came to 11 bases. CDR1 and CDR2 from the germline V gene are DFQATT and SNEGSKA (reference sequence). The CDR3 is 13 residues long.

This clonotype was seen at least ten times. The V and J genes are TRBV19 and TRBJ1-5; D is possibly TRBD1 (6 bases). CDR1 is LNHDA, CDR2 SQIVND, per germline (reference sequence). Trimming pared 7 bases from V and 4 bases from J, leaving 17 bases between. This CDR3 contains 15 residues. In DNA, the CDR3 is TGTGCCAGTACTGCTCGGGGGGCGCGGAATCAGCCCCAGCATTTT. This gives the protein CASTARGARNQPQHF.

This clonotype was seen only a few times. The chain has TRBV12-3 or TRBV12-4 and TRBJ1-5; D uncertain. CDR3 length: 13 amino acids. Trimming removed 3 bases at V and 5 bases at J, with 8 bases between. The CDR3 here is CASSLSAYQPQHF. The CDR3 DNA sequence: TGTGCCAGCAGTTTGTCAGCCTATCAGCCCCAGCATTTT.

This clonotype occurred many times. V gene TRBV27 combines with J gene TRBJ2-7; D is possibly TRBD2 (6 bases). There are 14 residues in the CDR3. V shed 11 bases and J shed 5 bases, with 22 bases lying between them. Germline V gene sequence: CDR1 MNHEY, CDR2 SMNVEV (reference sequence). DNA for the CDR3: TGTGCCGCTGCCGTGGGAGCGGGCTACGACGAGCAGTACTTC. It yields the protein CAAAVGAGYDEQYF.

This clonotype was seen only a few times. V and J are TRBV18 and TRBJ2-6; 9 nucleotides agree with TRBD1. Unmatched junction bases numbered 9, after V lost 3 bases and J lost 0 bases. The CDR3 is 19 amino acids. Per germline, CDR1 KGHSH and CDR2 LQKENI. CDR3 residues: CASSPSPGQGLSGANVLTF. The CDR3 DNA follows: TGTGCCAGCTCACCGAGCCCGGGACAGGGCCTCTCTGGGGCCAACGTCCTGACTTTC.

Remarks on this clonotype: It may be a read error: a sequence one base away is much more abundant. V and J are TRBV24-1 and TRBJ1-2; D is undetermined. V lost 4 bases and J 3 bases, leaving 14 bases between the germline ends. The CDR3 has 15 amino acids. From germline, CDR1 is KGHDR and CDR2 SFDVKD. The CDR3 region is CATSDRSRSDYGYTF. The CDR3 nucleotides are TGTGCCACCAGTGACAGGAGCAGGTCCGACTATGGCTACACCTTC.

This clonotype has only a few counts. The chain has TRBV28 and TRBJ2-3; 12 positions agree with TRBD2. The junction had 7 bases not matched to a gene; V was cut back by 4 bases and J by 2 bases. The CDR3 contains 17 residues. Germline CDR1 MDHEN, CDR2 SYDVKM. The CDR3, as DNA: TGTGCCAGCAGTTCTCCACTAGCGGGAGGCTACACAGATACGCAGTATTTT. Translating gives CASSSPLAGGYTDTQYF.

The table lists this clonotype with many counts. This chain joins TRBV5-6 and TRBJ2-5, with TRBD2 matching over 9 bases. The CDR3 covers 16 residues. Germline trimming cut 6 bases from V and 7 bases from J; bases unmatched to any gene: 16. Germline V lookup: CDR1 SGHDT, CDR2 YYEEEE. The CDR3 here is CASIDYRFSGSGTQYF. The CDR3 nucleotides are TGTGCCAGCATCGACTACCGTTTTAGCGGGAGTGGGACCCAGTACTTC.

The V call is TRBV12-3 or TRBV12-4, the J call TRBJ1-1, with TRBD1 as a possible D gene (6 bases). The CDR3 is 15 amino acids. Trimming shortened V by 5 bases and J by 11 bases, and 24 bases separated the two germline ends. CDR3 sequence reads: CASSPDRRLSLGAFF. The CDR3 DNA reads TGTGCCAGCAGTCCCGACAGGCGACTATCCCTGGGGGCTTTCTTT.

The V call is TRBV5-6, the J call TRBJ1-5; D is unclear. Germline V lookup: CDR1 SGHDT, CDR2 YYEEEE. The CDR3 length is 13 residues. Trimming cost V 2 bases and J 9 bases, with 12 bases left between them. CDR3 residues: CASSLYGRGPQHF. The CDR3 bases are TGTGCCAGCAGCTTATACGGTCGGGGGCCCCAGCATTTT.

Many counts were recorded for this clonotype. The V and J genes are TRBV20-1 and TRBJ2-3; D is tentatively TRBD1 or TRBD2 (5 bases each). Looked up from germline, CDR1 is DFQATT and CDR2 is SNEGSKA (reference sequence). The CDR3 has 15 amino acids. With 4 bases removed from V and 1 base from J, the gap between germline ends came to 15 bases. The chain's CDR3 is CSATGTDERTDTQYF. CDR3 bases: TGCAGTGCTACCGGGACCGACGAACGCACAGATACGCAGTATTTT.